The 24 T cell receptor beta chains below all came from one sample that was sequenced in a study of cytomegalovirus exposure and HLA in healthy donors. PCR primers comprised 60 Vbeta and 13 Jbeta primers. Sequencing was performed with immunoSEQ multiplex PCR; in TCRdb, only in-frame clones are kept and a portion is missing. The sample includes about 200,000 clones, roughly 80% of them seen just once. The sample taken for sequencing was PBMCs. These receptors were obtained from a man aged 50-60 years in good health and CMV-seronegative.

The genes are TRBV29-1 and TRBJ2-1; 9 bases map to TRBD2. The germline gives CDR1 SQVTM, CDR2 ANQGSEA. The CDR3 runs to 14 residues. Trimming cost V 4 bases and J 5 bases; bases outside gene matches: 6. This CDR3 is CSVVRGGLHNEQFF. In nucleotides, the CDR3 is TGCAGCGTTGTGCGGGGGGGCTTACACAATGAGCAGTTCTTC.

The chain has TRBV27 and TRBJ1-4, with D unclear. With 6 bases removed from V and 6 bases from J, the gap between germline ends came to 14 bases. The length of the CDR3 is 14 residues. CDR1 and CDR2 from the germline V gene are MNHEY and SMNVEV (reference sequence). The CDR3: CASRREAGDEKLFF. In DNA, the CDR3 is TGTGCCAGCAGACGGGAGGCAGGTGATGAAAAACTGTTTTTT.

The V and J genes are TRBV9 and TRBJ2-1; 7 nucleotides agree with TRBD2. CDR3 length: 16 amino acids. J lost 2 bases, V lost 1 base, and 6 bases had no gene match. Germline values: CDR1 SGDLS, CDR2 YYNGEE. CDR3 region: CASSVSGAGPYNEQFF. For the CDR3, the DNA is TGTGCCAGCAGCGTATCGGGAGCGGGACCCTACAATGAGCAGTTCTTC.

This chain joins TRBV19 and TRBJ1-4, with D maybe TRBD1 (6 bases). The length of the CDR3 is 14 residues. V shed 5 bases and J shed 5 bases, with 12 bases lying between them. Germline values: CDR1 LNHDA, CDR2 SQIVND (reference sequence). The CDR3 protein is CASSPGQPNEKLFF. The DNA of the CDR3 is TGTGCCAGTAGTCCCGGACAGCCAAATGAAAAACTGTTTTTT.

The chain links TRBV9 to TRBJ2-3; 7 nucleotides match TRBD1. Per the germline V gene, CDR1 is SGDLS and CDR2 is YYNGEE. With V trimmed by 4 bases and J by 2 bases, 7 bases remained unmatched. CDR3 length: 15 residues. CDR3 bases: TGTGCCAGCAGCCGGAGGCAGGGGGACACAGATACGCAGTATTTT. Translated: CASSRRQGDTDTQYF.

The chain couples TRBV29-1 to TRBJ2-3, with 9 bases identical to TRBD2. The CDR3 is 13 residues long. Trimming cost V 5 bases and J 4 bases; bases outside gene matches: 4. CDR1 and CDR2 (germline): SQVTM, ANQGSEA. CDR3 region: CSVRKREADTQYF. In nucleotides, the CDR3 is TGCAGCGTTAGGAAGCGGGAGGCAGATACGCAGTATTTT.

The rearrangement joins TRBV4-1 to TRBJ2-7; D is possibly TRBD2 (7 bases). The germline gives CDR1 MGHRA, CDR2 YSYEKL. Trimming took 3 bases from V and 1 from J, leaving 13 bases between them. CDR3 length: 15 amino acids. Here the CDR3 reads CASSQGGGKSYEQYF. The CDR3, as DNA: TGCGCCAGCAGCCAGGGAGGGGGAAAGTCCTACGAGCAGTACTTC.

J is TRBJ2-7 and V is TRBV4-1; D may be TRBD2 (6 bases). The V gene lost 1 base and the J gene lost 3 bases, with 19 bases spanning the gap. CDR1 and CDR2 from the germline V gene are MGHRA and YSYEKL. This CDR3 is 17 amino acids long. The CDR3 DNA reads TGCGCCAGCAGCCAAGTGGGTGGGGGGATTGGAGACTACGAGCAGTACTTC. Residues: CASSQVGGGIGDYEQYF.

V is TRBV19 and J is TRBJ2-6; 7 bases fit TRBD1. J lost 4 bases, V lost 6 bases, and 6 bases had no gene match. CDR3 length equals 15 residues. The germline CDR1 and CDR2 sequences are LNHDA and SQIVND (reference sequence). CDR3 loop: CASSPTGSGANVLTF. The DNA for the CDR3 is TGTGCCAGTAGCCCGACAGGGTCCGGGGCCAACGTCCTGACTTTC.

V gene TRBV18 combines with J gene TRBJ2-3, with 9 positions matching TRBD2. Losses at the gene ends were 5 bases for V and 0 bases for J; bases not matched to a gene: 3. The CDR3 loop spans 15 amino acids. CDR1 is KGHSH, CDR2 LQKENI, per germline. DNA of the CDR3: TGTGCCAGCTCATTTACTAGCGGGAGCACAGATACGCAGTATTTT. It codes for CASSFTSGSTDTQYF.

The rearrangement uses TRBV10-2 and TRBJ2-5; D is perhaps TRBD2 (7 bases). Germline V gene sequence: CDR1 WSHSY, CDR2 SAAADI. There are 15 residues in the CDR3. The V end lost 0 bases, the J end lost 2 bases, and 10 bases lay between the germline ends. The CDR3 protein is CASSESGGLQETQYF. CDR3 nucleotides: TGCGCCAGCAGTGAGTCGGGGGGGCTTCAAGAGACCCAGTACTTC.

The chain couples TRBV19 to TRBJ2-7, with D maybe TRBD2 (6 bases). The V end was cut by 0 bases, the J end by 6 bases, with 15 bases between. This CDR3 has 15 residues. CDR1 is LNHDA, CDR2 SQIVND, per germline (reference sequence). The DNA of the CDR3 is TGTGCCAGTAGTATAGACGCGGGATCTTCCGGCGAGCAGTACTTC. Protein: CASSIDAGSSGEQYF.

The rearrangement links TRBV2 to TRBJ2-7, with TRBD1 matching 7 bases. The germline gives CDR1 SNHLY, CDR2 FYNNEI. The CDR3 covers 13 residues. The trim removed 7 bases at V and 1 base at J, leaving 4 bases unmatched. The CDR3 is CASKGAASYEQYF. The CDR3 DNA reads TGTGCCAGCAAGGGGGCCGCATCCTACGAGCAGTACTTC. The variable domain in full, completed from reference TRBV2 and TRBJ2-7, reads EPEVTQTPSHQVTQMGQEVILRCVPISNHLYFYWYRQILGQKVEFLVSFYNNEISEKSEIFDDQFSVERPDGSNFTLKIRSTKLEDSAMYFCASKGAASYEQYFGPGTRLTVT.

V and J are TRBV4-1 and TRBJ2-7, with TRBD1 identical over 7 bases. Germline CDR1 and CDR2: MGHRA and YSYEKL. V shed 4 bases, J shed 6 bases, and the junction held 3 bases outside the gene matches. The CDR3 runs to 12 residues. CDR3 region: CASSPTGREQYF. The CDR3 DNA reads as TGCGCCAGCAGCCCGACAGGGCGCGAGCAGTACTTC.

In this sample, this clone turned up a few times. CDR3: CASSKPGLGYHEQYF. CDR3 coding DNA: TGTGCCAGCAGCAAACCGGGACTAGGGTACCACGAGCAGTACTTC. The gene calls are TRBV5-4 and TRBJ2-7; 8 bases line up with TRBD2. Looked up from germline, CDR1 is SGHNT and CDR2 is YYREEE (reference sequence). CDR3 length equals 15 residues. V gave up 4 bases and J gave up 5 bases; unmatched junction bases: 11.

The chain employs TRBV7-3 and TRBJ2-3; 11 bases fit TRBD2. The trim removed 2 bases at V and 2 bases at J, leaving 9 bases unmatched. CDR3 length: 18 residues. The germline CDR1 and CDR2 sequences are SGHTA and FQGTGA. CDR3 coding DNA: TGTGCCAGCAGCTTATCTACCTCACTAGCGGGAGACACAGATACGCAGTATTTT. Translated: CASSLSTSLAGDTDTQYF.

This clone was counted a few times. J is TRBJ1-2 and V is TRBV5-1; TRBD1 aligns across 9 bases. Germline-derived CDR1 and CDR2 are SGHRS and YFSETQ. J lost 8 bases, V lost 4 bases, and 6 bases had no gene match. The CDR3 extends over 13 amino acids. CDR3 protein: CASSPGTGWGYTF. CDR3 in DNA: TGCGCCAGCAGCCCCGGGACAGGGTGGGGCTACACCTTC.

The genes are TRBV5-1 and TRBJ2-1; unclear D gene. Germline CDR1 reads SGHRS; CDR2 reads YFSETQ. CDR3 length: 12 amino acids. Trimming stripped 2 bases from V and 12 bases from J, with 12 bases between. For the CDR3, the DNA is TGCGCCAGCAGCTTTTCACTCTCTTTGCAGTTCTTC. This gives the protein CASSFSLSLQFF.

This chain joins TRBV2 and TRBJ2-2; D gene unclear. Trimming left V 4 bases short and J 0 bases short, with 6 bases between. Germline V CDR1 and CDR2: SNHLY, FYNNEI. The CDR3 consists of 14 residues. The CDR3 coding sequence is TGTGCCAGCAGTGGGGCGCCGAACACCGGGGAGCTGTTTTTT. Protein sequence: CASSGAPNTGELFF.

V and J are TRBV27 and TRBJ2-7, with 7 positions matching TRBD1. Per the germline V gene, CDR1 is MNHEY and CDR2 is SMNVEV (reference sequence). The CDR3 is made up of 13 amino acids. V was pared by 2 bases and J by 2 bases, with 0 bases of the junction left unmatched. The CDR3 DNA sequence: TGTGCCAGCAGTTTAAGGGGGCCCTACGAGCAGTACTTC. It specifies CASSLRGPYEQYF.

The gene calls are TRBV4-1 and TRBJ2-5, with a possible D match to TRBD1 (6 bases). V was clipped by 1 base and J by 2 bases, with 14 bases between them. The CDR3 loop spans 16 amino acids. From germline, CDR1 is MGHRA and CDR2 YSYEKL. Here the CDR3 reads CASSQAVGTFQETQYF. The CDR3 DNA reads TGCGCCAGCAGCCAAGCGGTCGGGACATTTCAAGAGACCCAGTACTTC.

This clone was detected once. The chain carries TRBV28 and TRBJ2-1; a weak D match, TRBD2 (5 bases). The CDR3 consists of 14 residues. The germline V and J ends were trimmed by 7 bases and 7 bases, with 17 bases remaining between them. Germline values: CDR1 MDHEN, CDR2 SYDVKM. CDR3 in DNA: TGTGCCAGCATAACTAGTCCGCCAGTGAATGAGCAGTTCTTC. Amino acid sequence: CASITSPPVNEQFF.

V is TRBV7-9 and J is TRBJ2-3; D is ambiguous. The germline gives CDR1 SEHNR, CDR2 FQNEAQ (reference sequence). Trimming pared 3 bases from V and 1 base from J, leaving 5 bases between. The CDR3 consists of 13 residues. CDR3 sequence: CASSFLGTDTQYF. The CDR3 coding sequence is TGTGCCAGCAGCTTTTTAGGCACAGATACGCAGTATTTT.

The chain joins TRBV5-1 to TRBJ2-7; 8 nucleotides agree with TRBD2. This CDR3 region has 14 residues. Germline loops: CDR1 SGHRS, CDR2 YFSETQ. V was clipped by 3 bases and J by 6 bases; unmatched bases: 8. In DNA, the CDR3 is TGCGCCAGCAGCTCTCCGGGACTAGGGGGCGAGCAGTACTTC. Its translation: CASSSPGLGGEQYF.